The clone carrying this T cell receptor (beta chain) showed up many times. The data belong to a study of T cell repertoires in cytomegalovirus infection. V was shortened by 6 bases and J by 12 bases, with 12 bases between the two germline ends. This CDR3 region has 11 residues. Germline assignment: CDR1 MNHNY and CDR2 SVGAGI (reference sequence). TCRdb fed the reads into MiXCR, producing one record per CDR3 protein. The sample records about 230,000 distinct CDR3 sequences, 20% to 25% being singletons. The TCR comes from a human donor in good health (CMV status not recorded). Some clones in this sample may be carry-over from other donors' samples. This rearrangement joins TRBV6-6 to TRBJ1-5; D call uncertain. The sample was CD8+ T cells from PBMCs. For the CDR3, the DNA is TGTGCCAGCAGGGAGGACTTTCTCCAGCATTTT. Translating it yields CASREDFLQHF.